The clone carrying this T cell receptor beta chain was recorded a few times. Regions amplified from RNA transcripts were the TCR beta CDR3 regions. Carried out on the TCR CDR3, a first-round RT-PCR used the HTBI primer set. TCRdb re-derived calls from the multiplex PCR reads in MiXCR, one entry per CDR3 protein. The data contain around 600,000 distinct CDR3 sequences, just under 45% of them singletons. The CDR3 has 11 amino acids. Looked up from germline, CDR1 is SNHLY and CDR2 is FYNNEI. Trimming removed 3 bases from V and 4 bases from J, with 3 bases in between. The sample originates from a study of T cells in Graves' hyperthyroidism and ophthalmopathy.

This chain uses TRBV2 with TRBJ1-1; no firm D call. This TCR was recovered from an adult man with Graves' disease, either hyperthyroidism or ophthalmopathy (not recorded which). Source material: peripheral blood or thyroid tissue (not recorded which). CDR3 loop: CASSEATEAFF. DNA for the CDR3: TGTGCCAGCAGTGAGGCCACTGAAGCTTTCTTT.